Described below is a single T cell receptor beta chain sequence and its context. The CDR3 contains 14 residues. Germline V gene sequence: CDR1 SGHRS, CDR2 YFSETQ. V shed 7 bases and J 6 bases; nucleotides not matched to a gene: 7. Time point given: persistent/refractory GD, antithyroid drugs over 5 years with positive TRAb. Following extraction of RNA from PBMCs, that RNA was used to make the TCR library. This sample was taken from a study of regulatory T cells in long-lasting Graves disease. Libraries of TCR beta came from iRepertoire HTBI primers plus Arm-PCR of CDR3 regions. TCRdb analysed the multiplex PCR reads with MiXCR anew, one entry per CDR3 protein. This sample yields around 450,000 distinct CDR3 sequences, of which 20% to 25% are seen a single time; about 7% belongs to the top ten.

The receptor was derived from a female donor with Graves disease. Sequencing used peripheral blood mononuclear cells (PBMCs), obtained when the disease was refractory, from a patient treated with antithyroid drugs. This sequence joins TRBV5-1 and TRBJ2-2; 9 bases agree with TRBD1. CDR3 residues: CASGLTGGPGELFF. Written as DNA, the CDR3 is TGCGCCAGCGGATTAACAGGGGGCCCCGGGGAGCTGTTTTTT.